The 19 T cell receptor beta chains listed next were all sequenced from one sample in a study of early stage breast cancer tumors. Profiling relied on immunoSEQ multiplex PCR, and the TCRdb table lists in-frame clones only, not all of them. Among about 41,000 clones listed, about 78% were seen once. The sequenced material came from blood. These receptors all stem from a person between 50 and 60 years old with breast cancer.

This chain uses TRBV29-1 with TRBJ2-5; D is perhaps TRBD1 (6 bases). Deletions cut 2 bases from V and 5 bases from J, with 12 bases between. The CDR3 covers 13 residues. Germline V gene lookup returns CDR1 SQVTM and CDR2 ANQGSEA. Here the CDR3 DNA reads TGCAGCGTTGAAAGGGGGACCAGGGAGACCCAGTACTTC. This sequence encodes CSVERGTRETQYF.

V is TRBV19 and J is TRBJ2-7; 7 bases map to TRBD2. The CDR3 runs 12 residues. Trimming cost V 6 bases and J 4 bases; bases outside gene matches: 3. Germline CDR1 LNHDA, CDR2 SQIVND (reference sequence). The CDR3 nucleotides read TGTGCCAGTAGGGGGAGGGCTTACGAGCAGTACTTC. Its protein is CASRGRAYEQYF. Combining the CDR3 with reference TRBV19 and TRBJ2-7 gives the whole variable domain DGGITQSPKYLFRKEGQNVTLSCEQNLNHDAMYWYRQDPGQGLRLIYYSQIVNDFQKGDIAEGYSVSREKKESFPLTVTSAQKNPTAFYLCASRGRAYEQYFGPGTRLTVT.

This sequence joins TRBV30 and TRBJ1-5; a weak D match, TRBD1 (5 bases). The V end lost 0 bases, the J end lost 7 bases, and 16 bases lay between the germline ends. This CDR3 spans 15 amino acids. The germline gives CDR1 GTSNPN, CDR2 SVGIG (reference sequence). The CDR3 nucleotides are TGTGCCTGGAGTGTACAGAACAGGCTCGACCAGCCCCAGCATTTT. Translated: CAWSVQNRLDQPQHF.

The chain has TRBV11-2 and TRBJ1-2; a possible D gene is TRBD1 (6 bases). Per the germline V gene, CDR1 is SGHAT and CDR2 is FQNNGV. V gave up 5 bases and J gave up 8 bases, with 15 bases separating them. The CDR3 is made up of 13 amino acids. CDR3 coding DNA: TGTGCCAGCAGCATTGAGGGGGGGGCCGGCTACACCTTC. Translation: CASSIEGGAGYTF.

CDR3 amino acids: CASSYSPRGNYGYTF. In nucleotides, the CDR3 is TGTGCCAGCAGTTACTCGCCGAGGGGGAACTATGGCTACACCTTC. V and J are TRBV6-5 and TRBJ1-2; maybe TRBD1 (6 bases). This CDR3 spans 15 amino acids. V lost 0 bases and J 2 bases, leaving 10 bases between the germline ends. From germline, CDR1 is MNHEY and CDR2 SVGAGI.

The chain carries TRBV5-1 and TRBJ2-1, with 7 nucleotides matching TRBD1. V lost 3 bases, J lost 0 bases, and 9 bases stayed unmatched. CDR3 length equals 17 residues. Germline V gene sequence: CDR1 SGHRS, CDR2 YFSETQ. The DNA for the CDR3 is TGCGCCAGCAGCTATCCTAGGGGGCCTAGCTCCTACAATGAGCAGTTCTTC. It translates to CASSYPRGPSSYNEQFF.

The chain uses TRBV13 and TRBJ2-1; 9 bases align to TRBD2. Losses at the gene ends were 5 bases for V and 6 bases for J; bases not matched to a gene: 14. The CDR3 totals 17 residues. Germline CDR1 reads PRHDT; CDR2 reads FYEKMQ (reference sequence). CDR3 residues: CASSTRWGSGSSNEQFF. CDR3 nucleotides: TGTGCCAGCAGCACACGCTGGGGTAGCGGGAGTTCCAATGAGCAGTTCTTC.

The V call is TRBV30, the J call TRBJ1-2, with 7 positions matching TRBD1. CDR1 is GTSNPN and CDR2 is SVGIG in the germline V gene (reference sequence). After removal of 4 bases from V and 8 bases from J, the junction contained 13 bases not matched to a gene. CDR3 length: 14 amino acids. The CDR3 here is CAWTQGQVAGGYTF. DNA of the CDR3: TGTGCCTGGACCCAAGGACAGGTAGCAGGCGGCTACACCTTC. Together with reference TRBV30 and TRBJ1-2, the CDR3 gives the full variable domain: SQTIHQWPATLVQPVGSPLSLECTVEGTSNPNLYWYRQAAGRGLQLLFYSVGIGQISSEVPQNLSASRPQDRQFILSSKKLLLSDSGFYLCAWTQGQVAGGYTFGSGTRLTVV.

This clone was detected only a few times. V gene TRBV4-1 combines with J gene TRBJ2-3; 7 bases align to TRBD2. V trimming: 2 bases; J trimming: 5 bases; junction bases outside the gene matches: 7. Germline lookup yields CDR1 MGHRA and CDR2 YSYEKL. The CDR3 runs to 15 residues. The CDR3 DNA sequence: TGCGCCAGCAGCCAAATCGGGGGGACCGTAGATACGCAGTATTTT. Protein sequence: CASSQIGGTVDTQYF.

This chain joins TRBV5-1 and TRBJ2-1, with D perhaps TRBD2 (6 bases). This CDR3 has 13 amino acids. The germline V gene has CDR1 SGHRS and CDR2 YFSETQ. V lost 7 bases and J lost 7, with 15 bases in between. CDR3 loop: CASFGGPGNEQFF. As DNA, the CDR3 is TGCGCCAGCTTCGGAGGGCCTGGTAATGAGCAGTTCTTC.

The chain carries TRBV4-1 and TRBJ1-2; D is unclear. Trimming shortened V by 4 bases and J by 0 bases, and 6 bases separated the two germline ends. The germline V gene has CDR1 MGHRA and CDR2 YSYEKL. The CDR3 loop spans 13 amino acids. Here the CDR3 reads CASSPGANYGYTF. In DNA, the CDR3 is TGCGCCAGCAGCCCGGGAGCTAACTATGGCTACACCTTC.

This clone appeared a few times. This rearrangement joins TRBV7-2 to TRBJ2-5; perhaps TRBD2 as D (5 bases). The CDR3 has 15 residues. Germline values: CDR1 SGHTA, CDR2 FQGNSA. The germline V and J ends were trimmed by 5 bases and 7 bases, with 20 bases remaining between them. The CDR3 DNA follows: TGTGCCAGCAGCCCGGGGATGGGGTACGAGAGGACCCAGTACTTC. As protein: CASSPGMGYERTQYF.

The chain joins TRBV15 to TRBJ2-6, with no clear D. With 0 bases removed from V and 0 bases from J, the gap between germline ends came to 3 bases. Per the germline V gene, CDR1 is LNHNV and CDR2 is YYDKDF (reference sequence). The CDR3 totals 15 residues. The CDR3 here is CATSRDRSGANVLTF. The CDR3 nucleotides are TGTGCCACCAGCAGAGATCGCTCTGGGGCCAACGTCCTGACTTTC.

The chain links TRBV6-6 to TRBJ2-7; D remains ambiguous. The V end lost 6 bases, the J end lost 4 bases, and 10 bases lay between the germline ends. The CDR3 is made up of 12 amino acids. Germline CDR1 MNHNY, CDR2 SVGAGI (reference sequence). Here the CDR3 DNA reads TGTGCCAGCAGATCCGACTGGTACGAGCAGTACGTC. Amino acid sequence: CASRSDWYEQYV.

The chain employs TRBV6-6 and TRBJ2-3; no firm D call. V was clipped by 6 bases and J by 6 bases, with 7 bases between them. The CDR3 covers 11 residues. From germline, CDR1 is MNHNY and CDR2 SVGAGI (reference sequence). The CDR3 region has the DNA TGTGCCAGCAGCCAGTCGGATACGCAGTATTTT. It codes for CASSQSDTQYF.

The chain combines TRBV7-8 with TRBJ2-1; D is unresolved. This CDR3 spans 11 amino acids. The ends were cut back, 1 base at V and 8 bases at J, with 3 bases in the middle. CDR1 is SGHVS, CDR2 FQNEAQ, per germline. The chain's CDR3 is CASSLGDEQFF. The CDR3 nucleotides are TGTGCCAGCAGCTTAGGCGATGAGCAGTTCTTC.

The V call is TRBV6-4, the J call TRBJ2-1; D unresolved. This CDR3 has 11 amino acids. V lost 8 bases, J lost 5 bases, and 7 bases lay in between. Germline CDR1 MRHNA, CDR2 SNTAGT. This CDR3 reads CASRQNNEQFF. The CDR3 nucleotides read TGTGCCAGCCGACAAAACAATGAGCAGTTCTTC.

The CDR3 DNA reads as TGTGCCAGCAGCTTAGCAAGCCTCCCGGGTACTTCCGGGGAGCTGTTTTTT. Amino acids: CASSLASLPGTSGELFF. The gene calls are TRBV7-9 and TRBJ2-2; D gene unclear. This CDR3 is 17 amino acids long. CDR1 is SEHNR and CDR2 is FQNEAQ in the germline V gene (reference sequence). The V end lost 0 bases, the J end lost 6 bases, and 17 bases lay between the germline ends.

V is TRBV9 and J is TRBJ1-3, with D uncertain. Germline V gene sequence: CDR1 SGDLS, CDR2 YYNGEE. The CDR3 extends over 15 amino acids. Trimming left V 4 bases short and J 1 base short, with 12 bases between. CDR3 region: CASSPQISSGNTIYF. DNA of the CDR3: TGTGCCAGCAGCCCGCAGATTTCTTCTGGAAACACCATATATTTT.